Below are 7 T cell receptor beta chains sequenced from a single sample in a study of blood T cell repertoires in COVID-19. Repertoires were generated with immunoSEQ multiplex PCR, while TCRdb's copy carries only in-frame clones and drops some. The sample includes about 230,000 clones, 85% to 90% of them seen just once. What was sequenced was peripheral blood. The receptors were sampled from a man aged 50 to 60 with COVID-19, enrolled during active disease.

The chain employs TRBV28 and TRBJ2-5; 8 nucleotides agree with TRBD2. The length of the CDR3 is 15 residues. V lost 4 bases to trimming and J lost 5 bases; unmatched junction nucleotides: 9. The germline CDR1 and CDR2 sequences are MDHEN and SYDVKM. This chain's CDR3 is CASSSPGTRGETQYF. The DNA for the CDR3 is TGTGCCAGCAGTTCCCCCGGGACTAGGGGCGAGACCCAGTACTTC.

The chain uses TRBV5-4 and TRBJ2-5; possible D gene TRBD2, 6 bases. The V end was cut by 4 bases, the J end by 5 bases, with 12 bases between. From germline, CDR1 is SGHNT and CDR2 YYREEE (reference sequence). The CDR3 loop spans 13 amino acids. The CDR3 DNA sequence: TGTGCCAGCAGCCCGCCAAGCGGGGAGACCCAGTACTTC. Translation gives CASSPPSGETQYF. The variable domain in full, completed from reference TRBV5-4 and TRBJ2-5, reads ETGVTQSPTHLIKTRGQQVTLRCSSQSGHNTVSWYQQALGQGPQFIFQYYREEENGRGNFPPRFSGLQFPNYSSELNVNALELDDSALYLCASSPPSGETQYFGPGTRLLVL.

The V and J genes are TRBV30 and TRBJ2-7; 11 nucleotides line up with TRBD1. The CDR3 runs to 14 residues. In germline, CDR1 is GTSNPN, CDR2 SVGIG (reference sequence). J was trimmed by 7 bases and V by 3 bases; bases with no gene match: 8. The CDR3 region is CAWSDGQGAWEQYF. The CDR3 nucleotides read TGTGCCTGGAGCGACGGACAGGGGGCTTGGGAGCAGTACTTC.

This rearrangement joins TRBV7-2 to TRBJ2-7, with unresolved D. In germline, CDR1 is SGHTA, CDR2 FQGNSA. This CDR3 is built from 14 residues. Deletions cut 2 bases from V and 2 bases from J, with 10 bases between. CDR3 protein: CASSLMGSPYEQYF. The CDR3, as DNA: TGTGCCAGCAGCTTAATGGGCAGCCCCTACGAGCAGTACTTC.

The chain employs TRBV6-4 and TRBJ2-3; a possible D gene is TRBD1 (5 bases). V was pared by 4 bases and J by 4 bases, with 12 bases between. The germline gives CDR1 MRHNA, CDR2 SNTAGT. The CDR3 spans 14 residues. CDR3 residues: CASSVRGEADTQYF. CDR3 nucleotide sequence: TGTGCCAGCAGTGTTAGGGGCGAAGCAGATACGCAGTATTTT.

CDR3 region: CASSPDNEQFF. The DNA for the CDR3 is TGCGCCAGCAGCCCGGACAATGAGCAGTTCTTC. The chain employs TRBV5-1 and TRBJ2-1; D ambiguous. There are 11 residues in the CDR3. CDR1 SGHRS and CDR2 YFSETQ come from the germline V gene. V was shortened by 4 bases and J by 5 bases, with 4 bases between the two germline ends.

This rearrangement joins TRBV28 to TRBJ2-3; 7 nucleotides line up with TRBD2. From germline, CDR1 is MDHEN and CDR2 SYDVKM. This CDR3 spans 13 amino acids. Trimming cost V 6 bases and J 1 base; bases outside gene matches: 1. The CDR3 region is CASSAGGTDTQYF. CDR3 bases: TGTGCCAGCAGCGCGGGGGGCACAGATACGCAGTATTTT.